Listed here are 9 T cell receptor beta chains from one sample, sequenced in a study of blood T cell repertoires in COVID-19. Clones were sequenced by immunoSEQ multiplex PCR, and TCRdb holds only the in-frame ones, with some missing. The data hold approximately 150,000 clones, with 70% to 85% observed a single time. Sample: PBMCs or T cells enriched from blood (not recorded which). The source of these receptors is a woman aged 70 to 79 in a cohort exposed to, infected with or recovered from COVID-19 (not recorded which).

V and J are TRBV2 and TRBJ1-5; a possible D gene is TRBD1 (5 bases). CDR1 and CDR2 from the germline V gene are SNHLY and FYNNEI. CDR3 length: 15 residues. Trimming cost V 6 bases and J 0 bases, with 12 bases left between them. CDR3 coding DNA: TGTGCCAGCAGGCCAGGGCCTTATAGCAATCAGCCCCAGCATTTT. This sequence encodes CASRPGPYSNQPQHF.

The rearrangement joins TRBV28 to TRBJ1-3; the D is unclear. Germline values: CDR1 MDHEN, CDR2 SYDVKM. This CDR3 has 13 amino acids. V lost 6 bases to trimming and J lost 4 bases, with 10 bases between them. The CDR3 nucleotides read TGTGCCAGCAGCTCCCCTGCGGGAAACACCATATATTTT. It translates to CASSSPAGNTIYF.

Note on this clone: The same CDR3 can be traced to other DNA sequences in this sample. The chain joins TRBV4-2 to TRBJ2-7; 14 nucleotides align to TRBD2. Trimming removed 1 base from V and 4 bases from J; junction bases left unmatched: 0. This CDR3 has 15 residues. Germline V lookup: CDR1 LGHNA, CDR2 YNFKEQ. CDR3 residues: CASSQGLAGGYEQYF. In DNA, the CDR3 is TGTGCCAGCAGCCAAGGACTAGCGGGAGGGTACGAGCAGTACTTC.

The rearrangement joins TRBV11-2 to TRBJ1-3, with 8 bases fitting TRBD1. Germline values: CDR1 SGHAT, CDR2 FQNNGV. This CDR3 is 17 amino acids long. Germline trimming cut 3 bases from V and 7 bases from J; bases unmatched to any gene: 14. DNA for the CDR3: TGTGCCAGCAGCTTGAGATTACAGGGGGGTCAACGGAACACCATATATTTT. This sequence encodes CASSLRLQGGQRNTIYF.

The chain joins TRBV5-1 to TRBJ1-4; D is undetermined. The V gene's germline CDR1 is SGHRS and CDR2 YFSETQ. CDR3 size: 14 residues. The V and J ends lost 0 bases and 4 bases respectively, with 7 bases between them. The chain's CDR3 is CASSLVSLNEKLFF. The CDR3 coding sequence is TGCGCCAGCAGCTTGGTGAGCCTTAATGAAAAACTGTTTTTT.

The rearrangement uses TRBV18 and TRBJ2-1; TRBD1 agrees at 7 bases. J was trimmed by 5 bases and V by 3 bases; bases with no gene match: 4. Per the germline V gene, CDR1 is KGHSH and CDR2 is LQKENI. CDR3 size: 14 residues. CDR3: CASSPRTGDNEQFF. The CDR3 region has the DNA TGTGCCAGCTCACCTCGGACAGGAGACAATGAGCAGTTCTTC.

This clone was found once. CDR3: CASSSYGGGPAEQYF. In DNA form, the CDR3 reads TGTGCCAGCAGCTCCTACGGCGGCGGGCCCGCCGAGCAGTACTTC. The rearrangement uses TRBV11-2 and TRBJ2-7, with D possibly matching TRBD2 (5 bases). Germline V gene data show CDR1 as SGHAT and CDR2 as FQNNGV. Trimming removed 4 bases at V and 6 bases at J, with 19 bases between. The CDR3 runs to 15 residues.

Turning to this clone: Other DNA sequences in the same sample also yield this CDR3. The chain carries TRBV9 and TRBJ1-2, with D maybe TRBD1 (6 bases). Per the germline V gene, CDR1 is SGDLS and CDR2 is YYNGEE. Trimming took 3 bases from V and 5 from J, leaving 11 bases between them. CDR3 size: 13 residues. The CDR3 sequence: CASSDPRGYGYTF. CDR3 DNA: TGTGCCAGCAGCGACCCAAGGGGGTATGGCTACACCTTC.

The chain has TRBV19 and TRBJ1-5; D possibly corresponds to TRBD1 (6 bases). CDR3 length equals 17 residues. Trimming removed 3 bases at V and 1 base at J, with 16 bases between. The germline CDR1 and CDR2 sequences are LNHDA and SQIVND (reference sequence). Here the CDR3 reads CASSIAGGGVSNQPQHF. The CDR3 region has the DNA TGTGCCAGTAGTATCGCGGGGGGCGGGGTAAGCAATCAGCCCCAGCATTTT.